This T cell receptor beta chain was recovered during a study of vaccination effects on CD4 cells after COVID-19. The study, taken as a whole, reports: Clones arising from infection and from vaccination showed marked clonal contraction late after vaccination.

Pools of viral peptides were used by the ViraFEST assay to expand antigen-specific CD4+ T cells ahead of sequencing. Researchers isolated CD4+ T cells once approximately ten days of culture had elapsed. Each vaccine recipient was nucleocapsid antibody negative and had no prior SARS-CoV-2 infection. The germline gives CDR1 SGHNT, CDR2 YYREEE (reference sequence). V lost 0 bases and J lost 1, with 13 bases in between. This CDR3 has 16 residues. In its sample, this clone was seen a few times. Its antigen remains unknown. TCRdb keeps only in-frame clones here, not all; method: immunoSEQ multiplex PCR. The repertoire includes 35,000 to 50,000 clones, 55% to 75% of them detected once, and approximately 27% sits in the top ten.

The chain recombines TRBV5-4 with TRBJ1-1; tentative D call: TRBD1 (6 bases). The clonotype was recovered from a human donor who received a COVID-19 vaccine. The sequences come from CD4+ T cells from PBMCs cultured with HCoV-OC43 spike peptides, collected before COVID-19 vaccination. This sample's subset: HCoV-OC43 spike overlapping peptide pool stimulation. In DNA form, the CDR3 reads TGTGCCAGCAGCTTGGAAGCGGGCAGGGGGAACACTGAAGCTTTCTTT. Protein sequence: CASSLEAGRGNTEAFF. Full variable domain (rest looked up from reference TRBV5-4 and TRBJ1-1): ETGVTQSPTHLIKTRGQQVTLRCSSQSGHNTVSWYQQALGQGPQFIFQYYREEENGRGNFPPRFSGLQFPNYSSELNVNALELDDSALYLCASSLEAGRGNTEAFFGQGTRLTVV.